The entry below gives a single TCR beta chain sequence along with its context. The assay was immunoSEQ multiplex PCR, and TCRdb's table has in-frame clones only and misses some. This sample has about 130,000 clones, with roughly 84% found just once. The data were obtained in a study of T cell responses to AZD1222 COVID-19 vaccine. The V segment lost 4 bases and the J segment 5 bases; nucleotides outside the gene matches: 10. The CDR3 is 15 amino acids. Germline loops: CDR1 SGHDT, CDR2 YYEEEE. The sample here was peripheral blood, taken on day 0 of AZD1222 vaccination. J is TRBJ2-7 and V is TRBV5-6, with TRBD1 matching over 9 bases. The receptor comes from an adult in good health. The CDR3 region has the DNA TGTGCCAGCAGCCGGGCCGGGACAGGGCCTCACGAGCAGTACTTC. Translation: CASSRAGTGPHEQYF.